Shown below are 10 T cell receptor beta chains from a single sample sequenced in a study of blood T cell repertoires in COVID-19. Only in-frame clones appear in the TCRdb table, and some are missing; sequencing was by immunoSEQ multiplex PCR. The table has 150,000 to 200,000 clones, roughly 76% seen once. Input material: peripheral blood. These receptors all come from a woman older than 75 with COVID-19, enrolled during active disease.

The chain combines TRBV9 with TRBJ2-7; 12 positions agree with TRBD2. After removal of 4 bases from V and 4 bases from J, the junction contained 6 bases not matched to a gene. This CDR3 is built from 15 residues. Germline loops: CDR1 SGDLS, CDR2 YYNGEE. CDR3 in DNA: TGTGCCAGCAGCCCCGGACTAGCGGGAAATTACGAGCAGTACTTC. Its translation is CASSPGLAGNYEQYF.

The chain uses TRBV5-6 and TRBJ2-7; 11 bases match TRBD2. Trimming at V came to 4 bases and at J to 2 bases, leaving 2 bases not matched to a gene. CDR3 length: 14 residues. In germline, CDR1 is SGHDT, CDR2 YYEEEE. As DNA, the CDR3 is TGTGCCAGCAGCCTACTAGCGGGGGCCTACGAGCAGTACTTC. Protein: CASSLLAGAYEQYF.

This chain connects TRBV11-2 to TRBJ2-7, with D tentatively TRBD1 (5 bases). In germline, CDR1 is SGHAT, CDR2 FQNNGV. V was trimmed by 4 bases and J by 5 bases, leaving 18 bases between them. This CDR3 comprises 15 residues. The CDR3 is CASSSQARPRDEQYF. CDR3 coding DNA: TGTGCCAGCAGCTCCCAGGCACGGCCCAGGGACGAGCAGTACTTC.

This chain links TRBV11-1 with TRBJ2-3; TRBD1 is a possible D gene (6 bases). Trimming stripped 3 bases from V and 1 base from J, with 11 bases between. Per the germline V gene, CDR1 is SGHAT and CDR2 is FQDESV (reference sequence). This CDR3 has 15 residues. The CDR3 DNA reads TGTGCCAGCAGCTTCAGGGGTGGCGGCACAGATACGCAGTATTTT. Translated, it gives CASSFRGGGTDTQYF.

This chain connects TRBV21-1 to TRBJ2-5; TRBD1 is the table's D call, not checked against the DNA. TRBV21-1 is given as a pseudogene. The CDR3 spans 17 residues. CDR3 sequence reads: CASSTRQVPWPKETQYF. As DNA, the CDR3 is TGTGCCAGCAGCACCCGACAGGTCCCATGGCCTAAAGAGACCCAGTACTTC.

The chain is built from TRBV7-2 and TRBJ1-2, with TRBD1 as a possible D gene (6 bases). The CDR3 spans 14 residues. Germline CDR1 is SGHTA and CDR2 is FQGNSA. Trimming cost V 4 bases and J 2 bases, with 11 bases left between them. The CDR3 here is CASSSQGQNYGYTF. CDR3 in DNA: TGTGCCAGCAGCTCCCAGGGACAAAACTATGGCTACACCTTC.

The CDR3 protein is CASSDPPAGVNEQYF. As DNA, the CDR3 is TGTGCCAGCAGTGACCCGCCAGCGGGGGTTAACGAGCAGTACTTC. The V gene is TRBV7-9, the J gene TRBJ2-7, with 8 bases lining up with TRBD2. From germline, CDR1 is SEHNR and CDR2 FQNEAQ (reference sequence). After removal of 6 bases from V and 5 bases from J, the junction contained 12 bases not matched to a gene. The CDR3 covers 15 residues.

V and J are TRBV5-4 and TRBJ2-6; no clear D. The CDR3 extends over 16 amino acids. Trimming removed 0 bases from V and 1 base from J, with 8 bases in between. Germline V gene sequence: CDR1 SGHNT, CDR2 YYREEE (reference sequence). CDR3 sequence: CASSLASRSGANVLTF. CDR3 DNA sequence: TGTGCCAGCAGCTTGGCCTCCCGTTCTGGGGCCAACGTCCTGACTTTC.

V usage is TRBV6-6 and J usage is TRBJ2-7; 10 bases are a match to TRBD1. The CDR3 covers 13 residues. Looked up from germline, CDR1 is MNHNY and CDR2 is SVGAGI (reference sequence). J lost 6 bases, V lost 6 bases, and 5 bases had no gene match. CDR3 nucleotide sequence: TGTGCCAGCAGCGGGGGACAGGGGATCGAGCAGTACTTC. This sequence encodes CASSGGQGIEQYF.

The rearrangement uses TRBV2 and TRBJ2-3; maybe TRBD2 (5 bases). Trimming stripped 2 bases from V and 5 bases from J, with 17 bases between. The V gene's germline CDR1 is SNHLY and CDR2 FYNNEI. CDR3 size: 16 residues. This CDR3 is CASSEYLVLAGDTQYF. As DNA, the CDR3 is TGTGCCAGCAGTGAATACCTCGTTCTGGCGGGAGATACGCAGTATTTT.